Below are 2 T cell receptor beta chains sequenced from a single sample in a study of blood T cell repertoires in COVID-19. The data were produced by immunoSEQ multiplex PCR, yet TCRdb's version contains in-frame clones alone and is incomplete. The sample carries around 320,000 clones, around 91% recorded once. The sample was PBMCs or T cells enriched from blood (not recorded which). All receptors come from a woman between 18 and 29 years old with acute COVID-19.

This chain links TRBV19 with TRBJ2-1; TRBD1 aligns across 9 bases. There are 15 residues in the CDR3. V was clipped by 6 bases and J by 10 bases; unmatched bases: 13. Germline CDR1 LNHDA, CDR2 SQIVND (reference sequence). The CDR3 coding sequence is TGTGCCAGTAGGACGCCGGGACAGGGATTTAGGGAGCAGTTCTTC. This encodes CASRTPGQGFREQFF.

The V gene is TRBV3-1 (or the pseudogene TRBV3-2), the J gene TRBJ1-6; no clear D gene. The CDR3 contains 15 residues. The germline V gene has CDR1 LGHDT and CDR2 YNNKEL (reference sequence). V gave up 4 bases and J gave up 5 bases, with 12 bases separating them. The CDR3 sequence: CASSPSSRDNSPLHF. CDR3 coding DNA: TGTGCCAGCAGCCCATCCTCCCGAGATAATTCACCCCTCCACTTT.